The 30 T cell receptor beta chains listed next were all sequenced from one sample in a study of T cells in Graves' hyperthyroidism and ophthalmopathy. Amplification yielded TCR beta CDR3 regions, with RNA transcripts as the source. TCR CDR3 underwent first-round RT-PCR with the HTBI primer set. TCRdb fed the multiplex PCR reads into MiXCR, producing one record per CDR3 protein. This sample has about 560,000 distinct CDR3 sequences; 35% to 55% occur once, and the top ten carry 6.5% to 9%. Specimen: peripheral blood or thyroid tissue (not recorded which). These receptors came from a woman aged 18-29 years with Graves' hyperthyroidism.

This rearrangement joins TRBV29-1 to TRBJ1-2; TRBD1 matches 7 bases. V shed 8 bases, J shed 8 bases, and the junction held 11 bases outside the gene matches. The germline V gene encodes CDR1 SQVTM and CDR2 ANQGSEA. This CDR3 spans 12 amino acids. This CDR3 reads CSSGRGGGGYTF. CDR3 DNA: TGCAGCAGTGGCCGAGGGGGCGGAGGCTACACCTTC.

This clonotype was detected ten times or more. The chain links TRBV7-2 to TRBJ2-7; unclear D gene. CDR3 size: 12 residues. V gave up 2 bases and J gave up 6 bases, with 8 bases separating them. Per the germline V gene, CDR1 is SGHTA and CDR2 is FQGNSA. DNA of the CDR3: TGTGCCAGCAGCTTATGGTATGCCGAGCAGTACTTC. It yields the protein CASSLWYAEQYF.

The genes are TRBV15 and TRBJ2-5; 7 nucleotides agree with TRBD1. Looked up from germline, CDR1 is LNHNV and CDR2 is YYDKDF (reference sequence). The CDR3 runs 14 residues. The CDR3 reads CARNHSGQQETQYF. CDR3 in DNA: TGTGCTAGAAACCATTCGGGACAGCAAGAGACCCAGTACTTC. Full variable domain (outside the CDR3, taken from reference TRBV15 and TRBJ2-5): DAMVIQNPRYQVTQFGKPVTLSCSQTLNHNVMYWYQQKSSQAPKLLFHYYDKDFNNEADTPDNFQSRRPNTSFCFLDIRSPGLGDTAMYLCARNHSGQQETQYFGPGTRLLVL.

This clonotype has only one observation. The CDR3: CASSARTSVDSPLHF. CDR3 sequence (DNA): TGTGCCAGCAGTGCGAGAACATCCGTCGATTCACCCCTCCACTTT. The rearrangement links TRBV6-1 to TRBJ1-6, with unresolved D. CDR1 and CDR2 (germline): MNHNS, SASEGT. CDR3 length: 15 residues. With 4 bases removed from V and 8 bases from J, the gap between germline ends came to 15 bases.

This clonotype was counted many times. The chain uses TRBV25-1 and TRBJ2-3; D is uncertain. This CDR3 is built from 14 residues. Germline CDR1 MGHDK, CDR2 SYGVNS. Between the trimmed V and J ends, which lost 4 bases and 1 base, there was a span of 9 bases. As DNA, the CDR3 is TGTGCCAGCAGTGCCAGACTGGGCACAGATACGCAGTATTTT. Translation gives CASSARLGTDTQYF.

J is TRBJ1-1 and V is TRBV25-1, with 10 nucleotides matching TRBD1. The germline gives CDR1 MGHDK, CDR2 SYGVNS. Trimming cost V 4 bases and J 2 bases; bases outside gene matches: 10. The length of the CDR3 is 17 residues. CDR3 sequence: CASSVTGGGTANTEAFF. The CDR3 coding sequence is TGTGCCAGCAGTGTGACAGGGGGCGGGACAGCAAACACTGAAGCTTTCTTT.

V and J are TRBV7-2 and TRBJ1-5, with a possible D match to TRBD1 (6 bases). The CDR3 extends over 16 amino acids. Trimming took 4 bases from V and 0 from J, leaving 13 bases between them. From germline, CDR1 is SGHTA and CDR2 FQGNSA. CDR3 sequence reads: CASSSTGFYSNQPQHF. The CDR3 coding sequence is TGTGCCAGCAGCTCCACAGGGTTCTATAGCAATCAGCCCCAGCATTTT.

This clonotype was detected ten times or more. The CDR3 bases are TGTGCCAGCAGTGGCTATTCGAGTCAGGGTGGCAATCAGCCCCAGCATTTT. Its protein is CASSGYSSQGGNQPQHF. The chain couples TRBV2 to TRBJ1-5; weak D call: TRBD1 (5 bases). This CDR3 region has 17 residues. Trimming left V 4 bases short and J 2 bases short, with 18 bases between. Germline CDR1 and CDR2: SNHLY and FYNNEI.

The chain carries TRBV7-2 and TRBJ2-7; TRBD2 agrees at 11 bases. J lost 6 bases, V lost 11 bases, and 12 bases had no gene match. This CDR3 contains 14 residues. CDR1 is SGHTA and CDR2 is FQGNSA in the germline V gene. The CDR3 reads CAWRLSGRGGEQYF. CDR3 in DNA: TGTGCCTGGAGGCTTAGCGGGAGGGGGGGCGAGCAGTACTTC.

V is TRBV10-3 and J is TRBJ2-2; D gene unclear. The CDR3 has 11 amino acids. V dropped 4 bases and J dropped 8 bases, with 5 bases sitting between them. From germline, CDR1 is ENHRY and CDR2 SYGVKD. The CDR3 here is CAISGEGELFF. The DNA for the CDR3 is TGTGCCATCAGTGGGGAAGGGGAGCTGTTTTTT.

The chain employs TRBV15 and TRBJ2-7; D is perhaps TRBD1 or TRBD2 (5 bases each). CDR3 length equals 14 residues. CDR1 is LNHNV, CDR2 YYDKDF, per germline (reference sequence). Trimming took 3 bases from V and 0 from J, leaving 9 bases between them. In DNA form, the CDR3 reads TGTGCCACCAGCAGTGACAGCGGCTCCTACGAGCAGTACTTC. This sequence encodes CATSSDSGSYEQYF.

The V gene is TRBV12-5, the J gene TRBJ1-6, with D perhaps matching TRBD1 (6 bases). V dropped 6 bases and J dropped 10 bases, with 22 bases sitting between them. The CDR3 has 16 amino acids. Germline lookup yields CDR1 LGHNT and CDR2 FRNRAP. The CDR3 loop reads CASGFGPQGVGSPLHF. CDR3 DNA: TGTGCTAGTGGCTTTGGCCCACAGGGTGTCGGGTCACCCCTCCACTTT.

In its sample, this clonotype was seen a few times. The gene calls are TRBV6-6 and TRBJ1-6, with 7 bases identical to TRBD1. The CDR3 sequence is 16 residues long. The germline gives CDR1 MNHNY, CDR2 SVGAGI (reference sequence). V dropped 4 bases and J dropped 6; count of bases not matched to a gene: 9. CDR3: CASSFHRDSLNSPLHF. The CDR3 DNA is TGTGCCAGCAGTTTCCACCGGGACAGTCTTAATTCACCCCTCCACTTT.

This clonotype was recorded at least ten times. V is TRBV19 and J is TRBJ1-5; no clear D gene. The CDR3 sequence is 14 residues long. Germline V CDR1 and CDR2: LNHDA, SQIVND (reference sequence). V lost 3 bases and J 2 bases, leaving 8 bases between the germline ends. CDR3 nucleotide sequence: TGTGCCAGTAGTATGGGGTTAGGCAATCAGCCCCAGCATTTT. This sequence encodes CASSMGLGNQPQHF.

There are many counts of this clonotype. V usage is TRBV29-1 and J usage is TRBJ1-4; D is undetermined. This CDR3 spans 13 amino acids. With 3 bases removed from V and 2 bases from J, the gap between germline ends came to 7 bases. The germline gives CDR1 SQVTM, CDR2 ANQGSEA. DNA for the CDR3: TGCAGCGTTGAGGGGAACACTAATGAAAAACTGTTTTTT. Translation: CSVEGNTNEKLFF. Looking up the rest from reference TRBV29-1 and TRBJ1-4 gives the full variable domain: SAVISQKPSRDICQRGTSLTIQCQVDSQVTMMFWYRQQPGQSLTLIATANQGSEATYESGFVIDKFPISRPNLTFSTLTVSNMSPEDSSIYLCSVEGNTNEKLFFGSGTQLSVL.

This chain connects TRBV10-3 to TRBJ2-5, with no clear D. The germline V gene encodes CDR1 ENHRY and CDR2 SYGVKD. CDR3 size: 13 residues. V lost 3 bases, J lost 4 bases, and 9 bases lay in between. The CDR3 nucleotides read TGTGCCATCAGTGATCGGGCCGGAGAGACCCAGTACTTC. It yields the protein CAISDRAGETQYF.

This clonotype was counted between two and nine times. The rearrangement links TRBV7-2 to TRBJ2-5, with TRBD2 identical over 7 bases. CDR3 size: 17 residues. The ends lost 3 bases at V and 4 bases at J; junction bases unmatched: 14. Per the germline V gene, CDR1 is SGHTA and CDR2 is FQGNSA. In nucleotides, the CDR3 is TGTGCCAGCAGCTTCCGGGCTAGCGGCTCCATGACAGAGACCCAGTACTTC. The encoded protein is CASSFRASGSMTETQYF.

Concerning this clonotype itself: Its ends do not fully match the called genes, so a read error is possible. This chain joins TRBV10-3 and TRBJ1-6; 7 nucleotides match TRBD1. The CDR3 runs to 14 residues. CDR1 ENHRY and CDR2 SYGVKD come from the germline V gene. CDR3 nucleotides: TGTGCCAGCAGTTCTAAGACAGGGAATTCACCCCTCCACTTT. Residues: CASSSKTGNSPLHF.

V and J are TRBV25-1 and TRBJ2-2; TRBD2 matches 13 bases. V was pared by 6 bases and J by 7 bases, with 8 bases of the junction left unmatched. CDR1 is MGHDK and CDR2 is SYGVNS in the germline V gene. CDR3 length equals 16 residues. The CDR3 protein is CASSPGLAGVGGELFF. In nucleotides, the CDR3 is TGTGCCAGCAGCCCCGGACTAGCGGGAGTAGGCGGGGAGCTGTTTTTT.

The chain is built from TRBV20-1 and TRBJ1-5, with D uncertain. Trimming left V 5 bases short and J 2 bases short, with 7 bases between. CDR3 length equals 12 residues. Germline assignment: CDR1 DFQATT and CDR2 SNEGSKA (reference sequence). CDR3 coding DNA: TGCAGTGCTCAAACAGGCAATCAGCCCCAGCATTTT. Residues: CSAQTGNQPQHF.

The V call is TRBV2, the J call TRBJ2-5; the D gene could be TRBD1 or TRBD2 (5 bases each). From germline, CDR1 is SNHLY and CDR2 FYNNEI. This CDR3 contains 14 residues. V gave up 5 bases and J gave up 2 bases, with 12 bases separating them. CDR3 amino acids: CASSFWGSQETQYF. DNA for the CDR3: TGTGCCAGCAGTTTCTGGGGGTCACAAGAGACCCAGTACTTC.

The V gene is TRBV20-1, the J gene TRBJ1-5; D is uncertain. The germline V gene encodes CDR1 DFQATT and CDR2 SNEGSKA (reference sequence). Trimming pared 2 bases from V and 5 bases from J, leaving 28 bases between. This CDR3 has 19 amino acids. The CDR3 bases are TGCAGTGCTAGAACGATAGTTCCGGTGGGCCCATTGAACGATCAGCCCCAGCATTTT. Residues: CSARTIVPVGPLNDQPQHF.

Comment on this clonotype: One junction end does not reproduce the germline sequence, and a read error may be involved. V and J are TRBV7-3 and TRBJ2-5, with 13 positions matching TRBD2. Germline CDR1 is SGHTA and CDR2 is FQGTGA. The CDR3 is made up of 18 amino acids. The CDR3 region is CASSRGTSGTRLQETQYF. The CDR3 nucleotides are TGCGCCAGCAGCCGAGGGACTAGCGGGACGCGGTTACAAGAGACCCAGTACTTC.

This chain uses TRBV19 with TRBJ1-5; perhaps TRBD1 as D (6 bases). Trimming left V 7 bases short and J 4 bases short, with 20 bases between. Germline V gene data show CDR1 as LNHDA and CDR2 as SQIVND (reference sequence). The CDR3 extends over 16 amino acids. The CDR3 DNA sequence: TGTGCCAGTACCGGATGGGGGGCCCGTCGGAATCAGCCCCAGCATTTT. Its protein is CASTGWGARRNQPQHF.

The chain is built from TRBV20-1 and TRBJ2-5, with 8 bases aligning to TRBD2. The CDR3 is made up of 13 amino acids. The germline gives CDR1 DFQATT, CDR2 SNEGSKA (reference sequence). V shed 5 bases, J shed 4 bases, and the junction held 6 bases outside the gene matches. CDR3 sequence: CSARRGGTETQYF. As DNA, the CDR3 is TGCAGTGCTCGCCGGGGGGGCACAGAGACCCAGTACTTC.

The genes are TRBV4-3 and TRBJ2-5, with D tentatively TRBD1 or TRBD2 (5 bases each). This CDR3 is built from 17 residues. Trimming cost V 0 bases and J 5 bases, with 19 bases left between them. Germline V gives CDR1 LGHNA, CDR2 YSLEER. CDR3 in amino acids: CASSQDRWDGDAETQYF. The DNA of the CDR3 is TGCGCCAGCAGCCAAGATAGGTGGGACGGGGATGCGGAGACCCAGTACTTC.

This clonotype was seen a few times. The chain has TRBV2 and TRBJ1-5, with D possibly being TRBD1 (5 bases). Germline assignment: CDR1 SNHLY and CDR2 FYNNEI. Trimming cost V 3 bases and J 1 base, with 10 bases left between them. The CDR3 totals 15 residues. The chain's CDR3 is CASSDFRGSNQPQHF. The CDR3 DNA reads TGTGCCAGCAGTGATTTTCGGGGGAGCAATCAGCCCCAGCATTTT.

The V gene is TRBV29-1, the J gene TRBJ2-7, with no clear D. The CDR3 has 10 amino acids. CDR1 and CDR2 (germline): SQVTM, ANQGSEA. Trimming stripped 8 bases from V and 2 bases from J, with 7 bases between. This CDR3 reads CSLGTYEQYF. DNA of the CDR3: TGCAGCTTGGGTACCTACGAGCAGTACTTC.

With regard to this clonotype: A single base separates this from a much larger clone, so it may be a read error. The chain carries TRBV10-2 and TRBJ2-7; no clear D gene. The CDR3 has 16 amino acids. CDR1 WSHSY and CDR2 SAAADI come from the germline V gene. Trimming took off 2 bases at V and 3 bases at J, with 17 bases between the two ends. The CDR3 spells CASSEPHGVSVYEQYF. As DNA, the CDR3 is TGCGCCAGCAGTGAGCCGCACGGTGTATCGGTCTACGAGCAGTACTTC.

This clonotype was detected many times. As DNA, the CDR3 is TGTGCCAGCAGCTTCGGAGACCTCGAGCAGTACTTC. This codes for CASSFGDLEQYF. The chain joins TRBV7-9 to TRBJ2-7; D is unresolved. This CDR3 has 12 residues. Trimming pared 3 bases from V and 6 bases from J, leaving 9 bases between. Germline CDR1 is SEHNR and CDR2 is FQNEAQ (reference sequence).